Each of the 27 T cell receptor beta chains below was sequenced from the same sample in a study of blood T cell repertoires in COVID-19. TCRdb's copy holds only in-frame clones and misses some; the assay was immunoSEQ multiplex PCR. The sample holds about 200,000 clones, about 83% seen once. Material: peripheral blood. Receptors originate from a woman in her fifties or sixties with active or convalescent COVID-19.

The chain's CDR3 is CASSPTPGNYGYTF. The CDR3 DNA reads as TGTGCCAGCAGCCCAACCCCCGGGAACTATGGCTACACCTTC. The chain employs TRBV9 and TRBJ1-2, with unresolved D. Trimming cost V 4 bases and J 2 bases, with 12 bases left between them. Per the germline V gene, CDR1 is SGDLS and CDR2 is YYNGEE. The CDR3 contains 14 residues.

The rearrangement links TRBV6-5 to TRBJ1-4; D may be TRBD1 (6 bases). V dropped 7 bases and J dropped 4 bases, with 13 bases sitting between them. The CDR3 has 14 residues. The V gene's germline CDR1 is MNHEY and CDR2 SVGAGI. CDR3 nucleotide sequence: TGTGCCAGCACCTTTGGACAGCTTAATGAAAAACTGTTTTTT. This gives the protein CASTFGQLNEKLFF.

The chain has TRBV19 and TRBJ1-1; 12 nucleotides match TRBD1. Per germline, CDR1 LNHDA and CDR2 SQIVND (reference sequence). Trimming took 8 bases from V and 7 from J; bases not matched to a gene: 5. This CDR3 has 13 amino acids. The chain's CDR3 is CASRGQGAFEAFF. CDR3 coding DNA: TGTGCCAGTCGGGGACAGGGGGCTTTTGAAGCTTTCTTT.

The chain uses TRBV28 and TRBJ1-1, with TRBD1 identical over 7 bases. The CDR3 extends over 15 amino acids. V dropped 7 bases and J dropped 3; count of bases not matched to a gene: 11. Germline V gene data show CDR1 as MDHEN and CDR2 as SYDVKM. CDR3 in amino acids: CASIKTGLGDTEAFF. The CDR3 region has the DNA TGTGCCAGCATAAAGACAGGGCTAGGGGACACTGAAGCTTTCTTT.

This sequence joins TRBV9 and TRBJ1-1; possibly TRBD1 for D (5 bases). CDR1 and CDR2 from the germline V gene are SGDLS and YYNGEE. V was cut by 0 bases and J by 4 bases, with 13 bases left in between. The CDR3 contains 15 residues. The CDR3: CASSVDQGAFTEAFF. CDR3 sequence (DNA): TGTGCCAGCAGCGTAGATCAGGGCGCTTTCACTGAAGCTTTCTTT.

V and J are TRBV9 and TRBJ2-3; TRBD2 matches at 12 bases. Losses at the gene ends were 7 bases for V and 0 bases for J; bases not matched to a gene: 0. Germline assignment: CDR1 SGDLS and CDR2 YYNGEE. The CDR3 spans 14 residues. As DNA, the CDR3 is TGTGCCAGCGGACTAGCGGGGAGCACAGATACGCAGTATTTT. Its protein is CASGLAGSTDTQYF. Full variable domain (missing parts from reference TRBV9 and TRBJ2-3): DSGVTQTPKHLITATGQRVTLRCSPRSGDLSVYWYQQSLDQGLQFLIQYYNGEERAKGNILERFSAQQFPDLHSELNLSSLELGDSALYFCASGLAGSTDTQYFGPGTRLTVL.

The V and J genes are TRBV28 and TRBJ1-2, with TRBD1 identical over 11 bases. Per the germline V gene, CDR1 is MDHEN and CDR2 is SYDVKM. The V gene end was trimmed by 9 bases and the J gene end by 3 bases; junction bases not matched to a gene: 6. There are 14 residues in the CDR3. The CDR3 sequence is CASGTGGGDYGYTF. CDR3 in DNA: TGTGCCAGTGGGACAGGGGGAGGCGACTATGGCTACACCTTC.

The gene calls are TRBV28 and TRBJ2-2; 7 bases match TRBD1. Germline CDR1 MDHEN, CDR2 SYDVKM. This CDR3 comprises 16 residues. Losses at the gene ends were 3 bases for V and 5 bases for J; bases not matched to a gene: 9. The CDR3 is CASSLRHRGWTGELFF. DNA of the CDR3: TGTGCCAGCAGTTTGCGACACAGGGGATGGACCGGGGAGCTGTTTTTT.

DNA for the CDR3: TGTGCCAGCAGCTTAGCCCGAAGCGGGAGATTAAATGAGCAGTTCTTC. It is translated as CASSLARSGRLNEQFF. This sequence joins TRBV7-2 and TRBJ2-1; TRBD2 matches 8 bases. CDR1 and CDR2 (germline): SGHTA, FQGNSA. V lost 0 bases and J lost 7; bases outside the gene matches: 8. This CDR3 spans 16 amino acids.

The chain has TRBV27 and TRBJ1-5; 7 bases line up with TRBD1. V was pared by 4 bases and J by 3 bases, with 6 bases of the junction left unmatched. This CDR3 is 15 amino acids long. Germline CDR1 MNHEY, CDR2 SMNVEV (reference sequence). The CDR3 is CASSSLQGINQPQHF. CDR3 nucleotide sequence: TGTGCCAGCAGTTCATTACAGGGGATCAATCAGCCCCAGCATTTT.

This sequence joins TRBV3-1 (or the pseudogene TRBV3-2) and TRBJ1-2; D is ambiguous. CDR1 LGHDT and CDR2 YNNKEL come from the germline V gene (reference sequence). The CDR3 is 12 amino acids. V lost 1 base, J lost 6 bases, and 6 bases lay in between. CDR3 sequence (DNA): TGTGCCAGCAGCCAAGTTTCGGATGGCTACACCTTC. Translating gives CASSQVSDGYTF.

V and J are TRBV28 and TRBJ1-5; 8 bases align to TRBD1. Germline V gene sequence: CDR1 MDHEN, CDR2 SYDVKM. V shed 5 bases, J shed 7 bases, and the junction held 7 bases outside the gene matches. This CDR3 contains 14 residues. CDR3 DNA sequence: TGTGCCAGCAGTGTACGACAGGGGATACAGCCCCAGCATTTT. It translates to CASSVRQGIQPQHF.

This clone was observed a single time. V usage is TRBV2 and J usage is TRBJ1-1, with 7 bases matching TRBD1. The CDR3 consists of 16 residues. Germline V lookup: CDR1 SNHLY, CDR2 FYNNEI. V was clipped by 5 bases and J by 5 bases; unmatched bases: 14. The CDR3 coding sequence is TGTGCCAGCAGTAAAAGGGGACAGCCCGCCGGGACTGAAGCTTTCTTT. Its translation is CASSKRGQPAGTEAFF. Filled out from reference TRBV2 and TRBJ1-1, the complete variable domain reads EPEVTQTPSHQVTQMGQEVILRCVPISNHLYFYWYRQILGQKVEFLVSFYNNEISEKSEIFDDQFSVERPDGSNFTLKIRSTKLEDSAMYFCASSKRGQPAGTEAFFGQGTRLTVV.

This sequence joins TRBV18 and TRBJ2-4; TRBD2 agrees at 15 bases. The trim removed 2 bases at V and 8 bases at J, leaving 7 bases unmatched. Germline values: CDR1 KGHSH, CDR2 LQKENI. CDR3 size: 17 residues. CDR3 residues: CASSPGLAGGPGYIQYF. In DNA form, the CDR3 reads TGTGCCAGCTCACCAGGACTAGCGGGGGGGCCAGGATACATTCAGTACTTC.

This chain uses TRBV21-1 with TRBJ1-1. TRBV21-1 is a recognized pseudogene. This CDR3 has 11 amino acids. CDR3 DNA sequence: TGTGCCAGGCGGCCGGACACTGAAGCTTTCTTT. Its protein is CARRPDTEAFF.

The chain employs TRBV5-4 and TRBJ2-7; D is possibly TRBD1 (6 bases). The germline V gene has CDR1 SGHNT and CDR2 YYREEE (reference sequence). This CDR3 has 15 amino acids. The V and J ends lost 0 bases and 2 bases respectively, with 12 bases between them. This CDR3 is CASSLEQGNPYEQYF. In DNA, the CDR3 is TGTGCCAGCAGCTTGGAACAGGGAAATCCCTACGAGCAGTACTTC.

The chain joins TRBV2 to TRBJ1-5; no reliable D call. Germline V gene lookup returns CDR1 SNHLY and CDR2 FYNNEI. The V end was cut by 6 bases, the J end by 3 bases, with 9 bases between. CDR3 length equals 13 residues. This chain's CDR3 is CASSDDNNQPQHF. DNA of the CDR3: TGTGCCAGCAGCGACGACAACAATCAGCCCCAGCATTTT.

The chain has TRBV15 and TRBJ1-6; 7 bases align to TRBD1. Unmatched junction bases numbered 6, after V lost 4 bases and J lost 0 bases. Germline V CDR1 and CDR2: LNHNV, YYDKDF (reference sequence). The CDR3 consists of 17 residues. The CDR3 DNA sequence: TGTGCCACCAGCAATATGGACAGGAGCTCCTATAATTCACCCCTCCACTTT. It yields the protein CATSNMDRSSYNSPLHF.

The chain recombines TRBV5-1 with TRBJ1-1; 7 bases line up with TRBD1. CDR1 is SGHRS, CDR2 YFSETQ, per germline. The CDR3 contains 16 residues. J lost 1 base, V lost 4 bases, and 10 bases had no gene match. The CDR3 is CASSIQGGSKNTEAFF. In DNA, the CDR3 is TGCGCCAGCAGCATACAAGGGGGCAGTAAGAACACTGAAGCTTTCTTT.

This chain's CDR3 is CASRQGGAETQYF. CDR3 DNA: TGTGCCAGCAGGCAGGGCGGTGCAGAGACCCAGTACTTC. The V gene is TRBV7-8, the J gene TRBJ2-5; maybe TRBD1 (5 bases). CDR3 length equals 13 residues. The V end was cut by 6 bases, the J end by 4 bases, with 12 bases between. Germline V gene sequence: CDR1 SGHVS, CDR2 FQNEAQ.

The chain couples TRBV7-9 to TRBJ1-2; D gene uncertain. Looked up from germline, CDR1 is SEHNR and CDR2 is FQNEAQ (reference sequence). V was trimmed by 1 base and J by 3 bases, leaving 18 bases between them. The CDR3 runs to 17 residues. For the CDR3, the DNA is TGTGCCAGCAGCTTAGACTACCTGGGAGATGGGGACTATGGCTACACCTTC. Translation: CASSLDYLGDGDYGYTF.

The chain couples TRBV7-9 to TRBJ2-1, with TRBD2 identical over 7 bases. Trimming at V came to 5 bases and at J to 4 bases, leaving 11 bases not matched to a gene. The CDR3 extends over 16 amino acids. Germline lookup yields CDR1 SEHNR and CDR2 FQNEAQ (reference sequence). The CDR3 reads CASSPHQGLSYNEQFF. DNA for the CDR3: TGTGCCAGCAGCCCCCACCAGGGACTATCTTACAATGAGCAGTTCTTC.

The J gene is TRBJ2-1, the V gene TRBV7-6; 10 bases are shared with TRBD1. The V and J ends lost 3 bases and 2 bases, in that order; junction bases with no gene match: 7. This CDR3 has 17 amino acids. The germline V gene has CDR1 SGHVS and CDR2 FNYEAQ. CDR3 sequence (DNA): TGTGCCAGCAGCTTGGGGGCGGGACAGGGGACCTACAATGAGCAGTTCTTC. The encoded protein is CASSLGAGQGTYNEQFF.

The chain links TRBV7-9 to TRBJ1-6, with D possibly being TRBD1 (5 bases). The CDR3 length is 16 residues. Germline values: CDR1 SEHNR, CDR2 FQNEAQ (reference sequence). Deletions cut 5 bases from V and 6 bases from J, with 17 bases between. CDR3 DNA: TGTGCCAGCAGCACCGAGCACAGGTTCTCTAATTCACCCCTCCACTTT. It translates to CASSTEHRFSNSPLHF.

As concerns this clone: At one end the junction does not follow the germline gene, possibly because of a read error. V is TRBV9 and J is TRBJ2-1; 11 bases match TRBD2. The length of the CDR3 is 17 residues. The germline V gene encodes CDR1 SGDLS and CDR2 YYNGEE. CDR3: CASSVSRTSGQMGGLLF. The DNA of the CDR3 is TGTGCCAGCAGCGTAAGCCGGACTAGCGGGCAAATGGGGGGGCTGCTCTTC.

The sample holds a few counts of this clone. The rearrangement joins TRBV24-1 to TRBJ2-3; 9 positions match TRBD2. This CDR3 comprises 18 residues. V shed 3 bases, J shed 6 bases, and the junction held 15 bases outside the gene matches. The V gene's germline CDR1 is KGHDR and CDR2 SFDVKD. CDR3 bases: TGTGCCACCAGTGATGGGGAGTGGGTAGCGGGAGCTCTGGATACGCAGTATTTT. This translates into CATSDGEWVAGALDTQYF.

The chain employs TRBV5-4 and TRBJ2-7; perhaps TRBD2 as D (6 bases). The CDR3 is 19 amino acids. Germline V gene lookup returns CDR1 SGHNT and CDR2 YYREEE (reference sequence). With 0 bases removed from V and 6 bases from J, the gap between germline ends came to 28 bases. The CDR3 coding sequence is TGTGCCAGCAGCTTGGGTCGGGGTTTGTTGGGTGATAGCGGCGGCGAGCAGTACTTC. The encoded protein is CASSLGRGLLGDSGGEQYF.